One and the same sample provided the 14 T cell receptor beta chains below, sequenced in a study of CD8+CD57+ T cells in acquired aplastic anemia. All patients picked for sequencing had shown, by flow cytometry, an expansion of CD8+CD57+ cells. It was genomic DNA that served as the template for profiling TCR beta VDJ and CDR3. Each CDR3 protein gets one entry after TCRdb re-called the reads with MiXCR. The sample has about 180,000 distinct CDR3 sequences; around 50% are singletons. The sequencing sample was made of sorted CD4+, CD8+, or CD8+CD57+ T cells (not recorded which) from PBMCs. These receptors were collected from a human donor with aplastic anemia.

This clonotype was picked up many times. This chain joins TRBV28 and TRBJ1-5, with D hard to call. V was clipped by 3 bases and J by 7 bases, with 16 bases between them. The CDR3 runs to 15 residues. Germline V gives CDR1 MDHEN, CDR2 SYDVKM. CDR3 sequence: CASSFDVGSRQPQHF. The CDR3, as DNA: TGTGCCAGCAGTTTCGATGTGGGGTCTCGGCAGCCCCAGCATTTT.

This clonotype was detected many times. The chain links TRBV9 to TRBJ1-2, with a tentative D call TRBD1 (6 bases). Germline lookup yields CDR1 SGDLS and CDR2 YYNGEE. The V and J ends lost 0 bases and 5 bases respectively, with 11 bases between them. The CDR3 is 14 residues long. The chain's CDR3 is CASSVVGGPYGYTF. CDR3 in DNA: TGTGCCAGCAGCGTAGTGGGGGGGCCGTATGGCTACACCTTC.

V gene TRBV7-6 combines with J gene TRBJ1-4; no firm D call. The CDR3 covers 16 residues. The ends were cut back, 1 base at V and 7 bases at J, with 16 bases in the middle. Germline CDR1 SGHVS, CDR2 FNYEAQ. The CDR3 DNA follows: TGTGCCAGCAGCTTAGGGGGTGAGGGAGAGCGTGAAAAACTGTTTTTT. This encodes CASSLGGEGEREKLFF.

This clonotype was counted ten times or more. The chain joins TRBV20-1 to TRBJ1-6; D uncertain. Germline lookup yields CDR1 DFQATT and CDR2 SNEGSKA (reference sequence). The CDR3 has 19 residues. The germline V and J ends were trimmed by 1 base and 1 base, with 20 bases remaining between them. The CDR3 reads CSARGRFPVVESYNSPLHF. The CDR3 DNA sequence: TGCAGTGCTAGAGGTAGATTTCCAGTCGTTGAATCCTATAATTCACCCCTCCACTTT.

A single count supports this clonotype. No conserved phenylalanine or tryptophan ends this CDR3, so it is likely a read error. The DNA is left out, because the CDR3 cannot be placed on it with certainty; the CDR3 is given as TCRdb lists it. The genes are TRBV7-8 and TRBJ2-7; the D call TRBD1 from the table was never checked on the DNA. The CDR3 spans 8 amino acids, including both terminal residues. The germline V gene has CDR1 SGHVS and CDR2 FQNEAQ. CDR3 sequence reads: CASSSAGT.

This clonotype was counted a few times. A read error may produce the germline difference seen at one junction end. CDR3 amino acids: CASSKGEGQPQHF. The CDR3 DNA follows: TGTGCTAGCAGCAAAGGGGAGGGGCAGCCCCAGCATTTT. This sequence joins TRBV7-6 and TRBJ1-5, with D perhaps TRBD1 (5 bases). From germline, CDR1 is SGHVS and CDR2 FNYEAQ. CDR3 size: 13 residues.

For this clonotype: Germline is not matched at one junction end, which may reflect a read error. CDR3 loop: CASSRDRGANVLTF. The CDR3 coding sequence is TGTGCCAGCAGTAGGGACAGGGGGGCCAACGTCCTGACATTC. The genes are TRBV2 and TRBJ2-6; 11 bases are a match to TRBD1. The CDR3 runs to 14 residues. Germline V CDR1 and CDR2: SNHLY, FYNNEI.

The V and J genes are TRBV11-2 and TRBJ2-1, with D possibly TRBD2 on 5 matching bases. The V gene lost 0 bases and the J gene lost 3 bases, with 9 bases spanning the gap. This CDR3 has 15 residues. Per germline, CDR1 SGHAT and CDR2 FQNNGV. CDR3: CASSLDGIGYNEQFF. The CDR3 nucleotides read TGTGCCAGCAGCTTAGACGGGATCGGCTACAATGAGCAGTTCTTC.

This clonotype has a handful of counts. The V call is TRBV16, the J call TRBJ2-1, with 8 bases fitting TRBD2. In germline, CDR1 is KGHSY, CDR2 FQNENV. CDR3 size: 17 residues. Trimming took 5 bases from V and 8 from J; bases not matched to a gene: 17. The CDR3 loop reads CASSFTGGGPNFHEQFF. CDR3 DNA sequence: TGTGCCAGCAGCTTTACGGGGGGGGGCCCGAATTTCCATGAGCAGTTCTTC.

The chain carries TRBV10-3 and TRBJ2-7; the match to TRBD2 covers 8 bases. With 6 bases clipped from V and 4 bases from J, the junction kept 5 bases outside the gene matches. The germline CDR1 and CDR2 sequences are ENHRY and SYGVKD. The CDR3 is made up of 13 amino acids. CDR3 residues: CAIRNREGYEQYF. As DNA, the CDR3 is TGTGCCATCAGAAATCGGGAGGGATACGAGCAGTACTTC.

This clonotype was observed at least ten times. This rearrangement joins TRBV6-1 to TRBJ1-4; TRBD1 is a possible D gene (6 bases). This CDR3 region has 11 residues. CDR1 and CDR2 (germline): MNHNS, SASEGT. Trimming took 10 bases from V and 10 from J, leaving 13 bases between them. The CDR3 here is CATRDIAKLFF. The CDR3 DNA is TGTGCCACCAGGGACATCGCAAAACTGTTTTTT.

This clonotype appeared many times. The CDR3 bases are TGTGCCATCAGGGAGACTAGCGGGGGGGCTGGAGATACGCAGTATTTT. As protein: CAIRETSGGAGDTQYF. The chain employs TRBV10-3 and TRBJ2-3, with 14 bases matching TRBD2. The junction had 7 bases not matched to a gene; V was cut back by 6 bases and J by 5 bases. Germline CDR1 ENHRY, CDR2 SYGVKD. The CDR3 consists of 16 residues.

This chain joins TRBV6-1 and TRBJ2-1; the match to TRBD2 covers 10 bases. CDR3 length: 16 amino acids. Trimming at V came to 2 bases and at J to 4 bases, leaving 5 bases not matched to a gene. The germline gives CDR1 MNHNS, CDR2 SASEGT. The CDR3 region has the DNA TGTGCCAGCAGTGAACTGAGCGGGGGGGCTTACAATGAGCAGTTCTTC. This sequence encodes CASSELSGGAYNEQFF.

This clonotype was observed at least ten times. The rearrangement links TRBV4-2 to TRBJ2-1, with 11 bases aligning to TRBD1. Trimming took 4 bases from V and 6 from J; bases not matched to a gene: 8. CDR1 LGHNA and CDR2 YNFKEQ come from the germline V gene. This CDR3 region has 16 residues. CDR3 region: CASSPLAGTGGNEQFF. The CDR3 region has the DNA TGTGCCAGCAGCCCCCTGGCCGGGACAGGGGGCAATGAGCAGTTCTTC.